This T cell receptor (beta chain) was retrieved from a study of molecular identifiers for immune sequencing clone quantification. Study-wide results and limits: One cell's worth of spiked Jurkat TCR RNA was reportedly detectable among some 1 million naive cells. Over 97% of CMV-specific effector molecules, but under 1% of naive ones, were in clones above 20 copies.

Via MiXCR, TCRdb re-called the PCR reads, giving one row per CDR3 protein. The table shows 75,000 to 100,000 distinct CDR3 sequences, with around 20% occurring only once. To note about this clonotype: Its antigen is undetermined.

Trimming removed 2 bases at V and 4 bases at J, with 11 bases between. Germline CDR1 is LGHNA and CDR2 is YSLEER. CDR3 length equals 14 residues. For naive CD8 T cells, sorting used the CD8+CD4-CCR7+CD45RA+ phenotype. The receptor was derived from a human donor in good health. Some libraries in this study had Jurkat cell RNA spiked in. V usage is TRBV4-3 and J usage is TRBJ1-2; no definite D call. The sequenced sample consisted of naive CD8+ T cells from blood, with Jurkat cell RNA spiked in. This sample's subset: FACS-sorted CD8+CD4-CCR7+CD45RA+ naive T cells. CDR3 region: CASSQRRDLYGYTF. Written as DNA, the CDR3 is TGCGCCAGCAGCCAAAGGCGGGATCTCTATGGCTACACCTTC.